This TCR beta chain was captured in a study of shared T cell receptors in the human thymus. A single count supports this clone. The V gene lost 0 bases and the J gene lost 6 bases, with 18 bases spanning the gap. CDR3 length: 16 residues. Germline values: CDR1 MNHEY, CDR2 SVGAGI. Sequenced by immunoSEQ multiplex PCR; TCRdb stores in-frame clones only, minus some. This sample has hundreds of thousands of clones; approximately 89% occur once, and the top ten carry just under 0.0095%. These data also featured in a second study, about human thymus T cells. As reported in that work: Thymic resections from corrective heart surgery supplied the tissue. Related research has reported that thymic repertoires overlap highly among unrelated individuals.

The sample taken for sequencing was thymocytes. The chain carries TRBV6-5 and TRBJ2-7; perhaps TRBD1 as D (5 bases). The clonotype was recovered from a boy under two years old with a congenital heart defect. The CDR3 is CASSYSIAGLVGEQYF. DNA for the CDR3: TGTGCCAGCAGTTACTCGATCGCAGGGTTGGTCGGCGAGCAGTACTTC.